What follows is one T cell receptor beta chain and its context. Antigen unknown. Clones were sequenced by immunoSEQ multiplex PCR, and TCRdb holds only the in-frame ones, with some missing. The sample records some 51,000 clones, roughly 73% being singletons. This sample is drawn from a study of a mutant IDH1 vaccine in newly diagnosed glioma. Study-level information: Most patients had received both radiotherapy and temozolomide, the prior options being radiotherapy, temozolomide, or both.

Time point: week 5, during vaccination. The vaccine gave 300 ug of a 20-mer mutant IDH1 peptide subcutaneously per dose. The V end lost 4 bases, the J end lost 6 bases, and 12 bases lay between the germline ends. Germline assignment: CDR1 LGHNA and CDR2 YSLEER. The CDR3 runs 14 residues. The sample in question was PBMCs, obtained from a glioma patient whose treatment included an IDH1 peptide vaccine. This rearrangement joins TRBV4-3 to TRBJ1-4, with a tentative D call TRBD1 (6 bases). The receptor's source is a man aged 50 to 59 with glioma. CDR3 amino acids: CASSPSTGYEKLFF. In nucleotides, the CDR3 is TGCGCCAGCAGCCCCTCGACAGGTTATGAAAAACTGTTTTTT.